The clone carrying this TCR beta chain appeared a few times. Its antigen is not known. TCRdb analysed the RT-PCR reads with MiXCR anew, one entry per CDR3 protein. The sample holds about 620,000 distinct CDR3 sequences, about an eighth seen once. The sample belongs to a study of response to subunit inactivated influenza vaccine. The CDR3 length is 15 residues. Germline CDR1 reads SQVTM; CDR2 reads ANQGSEA. The J segment lost 7 bases and the V segment lost 8 bases, leaving 16 bases of the junction unmatched. Study-level results: Few additional T cells are recruited per seasonal influenza vaccination, authors suggested.

This receptor was identified in a middle-aged man who received an inactivated influenza vaccine. This chain uses TRBV29-1 with TRBJ2-1; 8 bases align to TRBD1. Sequencing was performed on PBMCs from blood, taken on the day of vaccination. The CDR3 reads CSITRGTGLVNEQFF. The CDR3 DNA is TGCAGCATAACCCGTGGGACAGGCCTGGTAAATGAGCAGTTCTTC.